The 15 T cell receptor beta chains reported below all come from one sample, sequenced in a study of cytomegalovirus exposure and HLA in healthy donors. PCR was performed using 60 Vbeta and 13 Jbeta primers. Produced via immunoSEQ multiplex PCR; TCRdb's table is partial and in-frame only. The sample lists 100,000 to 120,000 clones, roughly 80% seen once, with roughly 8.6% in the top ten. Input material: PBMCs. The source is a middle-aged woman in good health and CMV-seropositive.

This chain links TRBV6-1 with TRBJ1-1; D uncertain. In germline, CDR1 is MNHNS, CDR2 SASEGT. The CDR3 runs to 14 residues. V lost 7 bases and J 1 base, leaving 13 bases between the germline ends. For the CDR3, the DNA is TGTGCCAGCACTACCGTGGTCCAGAACACTGAAGCTTTCTTT. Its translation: CASTTVVQNTEAFF.

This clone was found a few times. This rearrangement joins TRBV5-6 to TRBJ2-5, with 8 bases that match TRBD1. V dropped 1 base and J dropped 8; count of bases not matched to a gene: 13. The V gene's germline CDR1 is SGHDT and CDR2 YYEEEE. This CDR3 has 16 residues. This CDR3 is CASSLTGTGPPVTQYF. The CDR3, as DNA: TGTGCCAGCAGCTTGACCGGGACAGGCCCCCCCGTCACCCAGTACTTC.

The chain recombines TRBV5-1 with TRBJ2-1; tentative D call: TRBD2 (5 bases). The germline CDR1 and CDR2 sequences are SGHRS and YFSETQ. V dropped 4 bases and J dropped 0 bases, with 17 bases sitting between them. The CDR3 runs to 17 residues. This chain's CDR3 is CASSVQPLTNSYNEQFF. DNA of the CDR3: TGCGCCAGCAGCGTACAGCCGCTGACTAACTCCTACAATGAGCAGTTCTTC.

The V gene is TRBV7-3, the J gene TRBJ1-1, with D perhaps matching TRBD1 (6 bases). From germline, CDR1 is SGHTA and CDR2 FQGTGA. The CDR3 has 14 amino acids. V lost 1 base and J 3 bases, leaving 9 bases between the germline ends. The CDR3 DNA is TGTGCCAGCAGCTTAAGACAGGACGACACTGAAGCTTTCTTT. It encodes CASSLRQDDTEAFF.

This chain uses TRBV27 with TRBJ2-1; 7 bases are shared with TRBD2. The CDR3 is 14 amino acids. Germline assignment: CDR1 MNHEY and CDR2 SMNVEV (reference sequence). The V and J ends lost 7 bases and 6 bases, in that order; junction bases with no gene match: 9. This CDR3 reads CASNWGGGGNEQFF. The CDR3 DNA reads TGTGCCAGCAACTGGGGGGGAGGAGGCAATGAGCAGTTCTTC.

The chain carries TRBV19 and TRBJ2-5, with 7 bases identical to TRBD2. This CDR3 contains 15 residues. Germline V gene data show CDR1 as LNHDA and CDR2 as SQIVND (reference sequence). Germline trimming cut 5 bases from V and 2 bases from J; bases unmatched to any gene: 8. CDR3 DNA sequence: TGTGCCAGTAGTCAACGCGGGAGACGTCAAGAGACCCAGTACTTC. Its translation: CASSQRGRRQETQYF.

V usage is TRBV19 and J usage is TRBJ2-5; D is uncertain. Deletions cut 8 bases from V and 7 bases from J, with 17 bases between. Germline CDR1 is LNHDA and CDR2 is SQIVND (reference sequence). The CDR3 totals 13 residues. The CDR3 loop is CASARNPRWTQYF. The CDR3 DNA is TGTGCCAGTGCGCGGAACCCCCGTTGGACCCAGTACTTC.

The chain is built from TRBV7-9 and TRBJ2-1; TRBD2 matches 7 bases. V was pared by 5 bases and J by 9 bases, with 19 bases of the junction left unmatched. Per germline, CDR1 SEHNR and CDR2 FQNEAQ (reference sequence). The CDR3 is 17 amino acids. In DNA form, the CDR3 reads TGTGCCAGCAGCGCGTCAGGGTTGAGGGAGGGCCGTGGTGAGCAGTTCTTC. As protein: CASSASGLREGRGEQFF.

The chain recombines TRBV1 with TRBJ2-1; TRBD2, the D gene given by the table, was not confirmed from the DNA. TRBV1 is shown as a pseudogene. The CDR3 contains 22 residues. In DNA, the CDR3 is TGCACCAGCAGCCGCAAGATTGATGGGACTAGCGGGAGGTCGGGCTCCTACAATGAGCAGTTCTTC. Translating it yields CTSSRKIDGTSGRSGSYNEQFF.

CDR3 nucleotide sequence: TGTGCCAGCAGCGTAGTCGGGGGGCGACTCCTCACAGATACGCAGTATTTT. It codes for CASSVVGGRLLTDTQYF. The chain joins TRBV9 to TRBJ2-3, with D possibly being TRBD2 (7 bases). The CDR3 covers 17 residues. Trimming pared 0 bases from V and 2 bases from J, leaving 16 bases between. Germline V lookup: CDR1 SGDLS, CDR2 YYNGEE.

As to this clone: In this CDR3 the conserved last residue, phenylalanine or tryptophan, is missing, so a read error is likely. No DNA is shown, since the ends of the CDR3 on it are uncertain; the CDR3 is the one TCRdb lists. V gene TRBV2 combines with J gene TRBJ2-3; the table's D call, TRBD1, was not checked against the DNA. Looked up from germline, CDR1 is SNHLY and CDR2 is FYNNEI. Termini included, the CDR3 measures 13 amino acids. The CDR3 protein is CASTKLTPIIDRS.

For the CDR3, the DNA is TGTGCCAGCAGCCCCGTAGCGAAATACGAGCAGTACTTC. Protein sequence: CASSPVAKYEQYF. The chain recombines TRBV13 with TRBJ2-5, with a tentative D call TRBD2 (5 bases). The DNA end is more similar to TRBJ2-7, so the J call may be wrong. Per the germline V gene, CDR1 is PRHDT and CDR2 is FYEKMQ (reference sequence). CDR3 length: 13 residues.

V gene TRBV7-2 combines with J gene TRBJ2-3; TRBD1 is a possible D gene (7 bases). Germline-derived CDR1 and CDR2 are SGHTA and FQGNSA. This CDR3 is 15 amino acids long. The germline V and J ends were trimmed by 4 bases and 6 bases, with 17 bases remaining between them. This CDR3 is CASSSQGGLDDTQYF. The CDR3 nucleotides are TGTGCCAGCAGCTCCCAGGGGGGCCTCGACGATACGCAGTATTTT.

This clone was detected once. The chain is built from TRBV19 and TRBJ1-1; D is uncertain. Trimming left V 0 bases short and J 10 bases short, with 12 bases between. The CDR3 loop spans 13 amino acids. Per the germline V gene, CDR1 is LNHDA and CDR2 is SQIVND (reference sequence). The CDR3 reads CASSIDLEVGAFF. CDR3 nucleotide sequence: TGTGCCAGTAGTATAGATCTCGAGGTTGGAGCTTTCTTT.

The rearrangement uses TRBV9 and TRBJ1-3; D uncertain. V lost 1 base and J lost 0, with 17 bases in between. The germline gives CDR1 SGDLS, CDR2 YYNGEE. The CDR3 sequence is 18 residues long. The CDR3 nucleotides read TGTGCCAGCAGCGTATCTGCAGCGTGGTTAAGCTCTGGAAACACCATATATTTT. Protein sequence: CASSVSAAWLSSGNTIYF.